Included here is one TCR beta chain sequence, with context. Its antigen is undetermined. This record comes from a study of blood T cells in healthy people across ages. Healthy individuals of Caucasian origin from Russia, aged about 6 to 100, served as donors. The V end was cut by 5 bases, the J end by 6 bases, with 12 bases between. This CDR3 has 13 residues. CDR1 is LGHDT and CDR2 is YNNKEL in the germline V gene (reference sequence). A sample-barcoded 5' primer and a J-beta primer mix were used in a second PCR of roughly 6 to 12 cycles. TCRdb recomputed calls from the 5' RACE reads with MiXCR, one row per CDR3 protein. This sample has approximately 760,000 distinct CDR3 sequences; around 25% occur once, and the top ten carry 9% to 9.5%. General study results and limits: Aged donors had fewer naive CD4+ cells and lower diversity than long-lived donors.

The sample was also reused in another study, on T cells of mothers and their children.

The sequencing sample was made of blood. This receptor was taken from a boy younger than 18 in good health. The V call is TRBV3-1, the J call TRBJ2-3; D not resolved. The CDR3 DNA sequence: TGTGCCAGCAGCTCCGTCCCGGCGGATACGCAGTATTTT. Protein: CASSSVPADTQYF.